These 15 T cell receptor beta chains were sequenced from one sample in a study of T-cell reconstitution after alpha-beta-depleted transplantation in children (dated by TCRdb to about 2016). The library was built by means of PCR. TCRdb records Illumina HiSeq 2500 as the sequencer. To normalize quantification of the TCRbeta repertoire, the TCR libraries were built with molecular barcoding that relied on unique molecular identifiers. Using fastp at Q25 and MiXCR, TCRdb reprocessed the public reads and kept productive beta chains. Rows merge per CDR3 protein into single entries with the most common DNA and genes. The sample table shows 100,000 to 120,000 distinct CDR3 sequences, and about 9.4% are seen once. Approximately 7.6% of the sample belongs to the ten largest clones. The sample consisted of PBMCs from the stem cell graft donor, taken from the stem cell graft. The receptors were sampled from a human donor who donated a stem cell graft to a child with acute lymphoblastic leukemia.

Regarding this clonotype: Possible read error: a much larger clone is one base away. The V gene is TRBV6-1, the J gene TRBJ2-7, with D maybe TRBD2 (6 bases). Per the germline V gene, CDR1 is MNHNS and CDR2 is SASEGT. The CDR3 covers 17 residues. The V end lost 5 bases, the J end lost 5 bases, and 25 bases lay between the germline ends. The CDR3 bases are TGTGCCAGCAGTCCTTCCGGGAGTAAGCTTTTTTGGAACGAGCAGTACTTC. This sequence encodes CASSPSGSKLFWNEQYF.

This clonotype was found many times. The chain combines TRBV28 with TRBJ2-7; a weak D match, TRBD1 (7 bases). The CDR3 length is 14 residues. Germline CDR1 MDHEN, CDR2 SYDVKM. V was shortened by 6 bases and J by 4 bases, with 16 bases between the two germline ends. The CDR3: CASSYRGGGYEQYF. The CDR3 DNA sequence: TGTGCCAGCAGCTACAGGGGAGGAGGGTACGAGCAGTACTTC.

This clonotype was detected ten times or more. The chain links TRBV6-6 to TRBJ2-3, with 7 bases fitting TRBD2. The CDR3 length is 18 residues. Germline CDR1 is MNHNY and CDR2 is SVGAGI (reference sequence). The J segment lost 4 bases and the V segment lost 2 bases, leaving 15 bases of the junction unmatched. The CDR3 sequence: CASSYGSGRALVPDTQYF. In DNA form, the CDR3 reads TGTGCCAGCAGTTACGGGAGTGGGAGGGCTTTGGTCCCAGATACGCAGTATTTT.

Ten or more counts support this clonotype. The chain has TRBV7-2 and TRBJ1-5, with D possibly TRBD1 on 5 matching bases. Germline V gives CDR1 SGHTA, CDR2 FQGNSA. The CDR3 length is 13 residues. V was cut by 3 bases and J by 4 bases, with 7 bases left in between. In DNA, the CDR3 is TGTGCCAGCAGCTTTAGACAGAATCAGCCCCAGCATTTT. It yields the protein CASSFRQNQPQHF.

This clonotype was observed at least ten times. The chain joins TRBV6-5 to TRBJ2-5; a weak D match, TRBD1 (6 bases). Germline assignment: CDR1 MNHEY and CDR2 SVGAGI. Deletions cut 2 bases from V and 2 bases from J, with 12 bases between. This CDR3 spans 15 amino acids. The CDR3 loop is CASSYGQGQQETQYF. The CDR3, as DNA: TGTGCCAGCAGTTACGGGCAGGGACAACAAGAGACCCAGTACTTC.

This clonotype has a count of ten or more. This chain uses TRBV11-1 with TRBJ2-3; 9 bases match TRBD2. This CDR3 is built from 18 residues. Germline V lookup: CDR1 SGHAT, CDR2 FQDESV (reference sequence). The V and J ends lost 3 bases and 0 bases, in that order; junction bases with no gene match: 10. Here the CDR3 reads CASSLALAGLTSTDTQYF. Here the CDR3 DNA reads TGTGCCAGCAGCTTGGCCCTAGCGGGGCTCACTAGCACAGATACGCAGTATTTT.

This clonotype was seen at least ten times. This rearrangement joins TRBV11-2 to TRBJ1-1; D is perhaps TRBD1 (6 bases). V was cut by 5 bases and J by 1 base, with 8 bases left in between. The germline V gene has CDR1 SGHAT and CDR2 FQNNGV. This CDR3 has 13 amino acids. DNA for the CDR3: TGTGCCAGCAGCGCGGGACAGAACACTGAAGCTTTCTTT. It translates to CASSAGQNTEAFF.

This clonotype was counted many times. The chain employs TRBV4-3 and TRBJ2-5, with D possibly matching TRBD2 (5 bases). The CDR3 is 15 residues long. In germline, CDR1 is LGHNA, CDR2 YSLEER. Trimming shortened V by 3 bases and J by 5 bases, and 16 bases separated the two germline ends. This chain's CDR3 is CASSQRTARAETQYF. CDR3 nucleotides: TGCGCCAGCAGCCAGAGGACTGCTCGGGCGGAGACCCAGTACTTC.

This clonotype occurred many times. The V and J genes are TRBV18 and TRBJ2-7; weak D call: TRBD2 (5 bases). Germline CDR1 reads KGHSH; CDR2 reads LQKENI. The CDR3 has 15 residues. Trimming cost V 0 bases and J 2 bases, with 11 bases left between them. The CDR3 loop is CASSPPGPGTYEQYF. The CDR3 DNA reads TGTGCCAGCTCACCACCGGGTCCGGGGACCTACGAGCAGTACTTC.

This clonotype occurred many times. The rearrangement joins TRBV12-3 or TRBV12-4 to TRBJ2-2; D tentatively fits TRBD1 or TRBD2 (6 bases each). The CDR3 has 14 residues. V was cut by 5 bases and J by 7 bases, with 14 bases left in between. The DNA of the CDR3 is TGTGCCAGCAGTACGGTCGGGGGCGGCGGGGAGCTGTTTTTT. This translates into CASSTVGGGGELFF.

This clonotype was seen at least ten times. The V and J genes are TRBV7-9 and TRBJ1-5, with 12 bases identical to TRBD1. Germline-derived CDR1 and CDR2 are SEHNR and FQNEAQ (reference sequence). Trimming at V came to 4 bases and at J to 7 bases, leaving 2 bases not matched to a gene. The CDR3 loop spans 14 amino acids. The CDR3 loop reads CASSSGQGAQPQHF. The CDR3 DNA is TGTGCCAGCAGCTCGGGACAGGGGGCACAGCCCCAGCATTTT.

Many counts were recorded for this clonotype. CDR3 in DNA: TGTGCCAGCAGACTCGCTACGAGCTCCTACAATGAGCAGTTCTTC. Its protein is CASRLATSSYNEQFF. The rearrangement joins TRBV3-1 to TRBJ2-1; D gene ambiguous. CDR3 length: 15 residues. CDR1 and CDR2 (germline): LGHDT, YNNKEL (reference sequence). Trimming took 6 bases from V and 0 from J, leaving 12 bases between them.

There are many counts of this clonotype. This rearrangement joins TRBV5-4 to TRBJ1-2, with 7 bases identical to TRBD1. Trimming cost V 4 bases and J 3 bases; bases outside gene matches: 3. CDR3 length: 13 amino acids. Germline V CDR1 and CDR2: SGHNT, YYREEE (reference sequence). DNA of the CDR3: TGTGCCAGCAGCCAACAGGGGCACTATGGCTACACCTTC. This gives the protein CASSQQGHYGYTF.

This clonotype appeared many times. The rearrangement links TRBV5-1 to TRBJ2-3; TRBD2 matches 9 bases. CDR3 length: 15 residues. Germline V lookup: CDR1 SGHRS, CDR2 YFSETQ. Trimming at V came to 0 bases and at J to 6 bases, leaving 5 bases not matched to a gene. CDR3 protein: CASSLALAGSDTQYF. Here the CDR3 DNA reads TGCGCCAGCAGCTTGGCCCTAGCGGGGAGTGATACGCAGTATTTT.

This clonotype has at least ten counts. The chain has TRBV29-1 and TRBJ2-2; TRBD1 is a possible D gene (5 bases). The germline V and J ends were trimmed by 7 bases and 0 bases, with 18 bases remaining between them. Germline values: CDR1 SQVTM, CDR2 ANQGSEA. CDR3 length: 16 amino acids. The CDR3 reads CSASVGDSSNTGELFF. CDR3 sequence (DNA): TGCAGCGCTTCCGTTGGCGACAGTTCGAACACCGGGGAGCTGTTTTTT.